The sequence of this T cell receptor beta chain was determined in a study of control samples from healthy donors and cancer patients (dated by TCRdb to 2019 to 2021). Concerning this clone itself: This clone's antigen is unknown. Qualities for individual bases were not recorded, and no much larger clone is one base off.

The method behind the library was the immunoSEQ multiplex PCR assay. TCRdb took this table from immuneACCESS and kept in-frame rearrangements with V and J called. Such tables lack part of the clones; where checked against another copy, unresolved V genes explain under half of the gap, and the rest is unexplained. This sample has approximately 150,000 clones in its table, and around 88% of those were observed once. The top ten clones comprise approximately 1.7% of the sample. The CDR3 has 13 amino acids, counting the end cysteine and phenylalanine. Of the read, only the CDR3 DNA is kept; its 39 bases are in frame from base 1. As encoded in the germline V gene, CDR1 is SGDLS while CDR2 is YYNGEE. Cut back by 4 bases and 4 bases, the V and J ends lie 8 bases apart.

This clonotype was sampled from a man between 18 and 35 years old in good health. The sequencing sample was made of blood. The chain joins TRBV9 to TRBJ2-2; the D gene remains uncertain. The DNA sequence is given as TGTGCCAGCAGCCCGGACGGCACCGGGGAGCTGTTTTTT. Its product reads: CASSPDGTGELFF.